Below are 10 T cell receptor beta chains sequenced from a single sample in a study of technical replicates of blood from several donors. The method was immunoSEQ multiplex PCR; TCRdb's version includes in-frame clones alone and lacks a portion of them. The sample lists over 25,000 clones; more than 90% were seen once. Input material: PBMCs. These receptor sequences come from a human donor in good health. Some clones in this sample may be carry-over from other donors' samples.

The CDR3 DNA follows: TGTGCCAGCAGCTTGCGGGGGGCGCATGGGGCCAACGTCCTGACTTTC. The encoded protein is CASSLRGAHGANVLTF. This rearrangement joins TRBV5-4 to TRBJ2-6; a possible D gene is TRBD2 (7 bases). Trimming stripped 1 base from V and 3 bases from J, with 11 bases between. Germline V gene lookup returns CDR1 SGHNT and CDR2 YYREEE (reference sequence). The length of the CDR3 is 16 residues.

This chain joins TRBV5-1 and TRBJ2-3; a weak D match, TRBD2 (6 bases). CDR1 SGHRS and CDR2 YFSETQ come from the germline V gene. V dropped 6 bases and J dropped 7 bases, with 24 bases sitting between them. CDR3 size: 16 residues. CDR3 sequence: CASNRRGSDGGYTQYF. The CDR3 region has the DNA TGCGCCAGCAACCGACGGGGGTCCGATGGAGGGTATACGCAGTATTTT. The entire variable domain, with the rest obtained from reference TRBV5-1 and TRBJ2-3, is as follows: KAGVTQTPRYLIKTRGQQVTLSCSPISGHRSVSWYQQTPGQGLQFLFEYFSETQRNKGNFPGRFSGRQFSNSRSEMNVSTLELGDSALYLCASNRRGSDGGYTQYFGPGTRLTVL.

V gene TRBV7-2 combines with J gene TRBJ2-5; D might be TRBD1 (6 bases). This CDR3 is built from 15 residues. Trimming removed 2 bases at V and 3 bases at J, with 13 bases between. CDR1 SGHTA and CDR2 FQGNSA come from the germline V gene. The CDR3: CASSLSQGREETQYF. CDR3 DNA sequence: TGTGCCAGCAGCTTAAGTCAGGGGCGGGAAGAGACCCAGTACTTC.

The chain combines TRBV2 with TRBJ2-7; the D is unclear. This CDR3 has 13 residues. Germline loops: CDR1 SNHLY, CDR2 FYNNEI. Trimming removed 3 bases at V and 3 bases at J, with 9 bases between. CDR3 DNA sequence: TGTGCCAGCAGTGACGTTGCTAGCTACGAGCAGTACTTC. It encodes CASSDVASYEQYF.

The chain employs TRBV7-9 and TRBJ1-2; possibly TRBD1 for D (6 bases). The ends were cut back, 0 bases at V and 4 bases at J, with 15 bases in the middle. Germline V gene lookup returns CDR1 SEHNR and CDR2 FQNEAQ (reference sequence). This CDR3 comprises 16 residues. CDR3 residues: CASSLASGAGPYGYTF. In DNA, the CDR3 is TGTGCCAGCAGCTTAGCGTCAGGGGCCGGCCCCTATGGCTACACCTTC.

The chain employs TRBV4-1 and TRBJ2-5, with 8 bases matching TRBD2. The CDR3 is 16 residues long. Trimming took 5 bases from V and 1 from J; bases not matched to a gene: 9. Germline V CDR1 and CDR2: MGHRA, YSYEKL. This chain's CDR3 is CASSYTTSGGQETQYF. CDR3 nucleotides: TGCGCCAGCAGCTACACCACCAGCGGGGGCCAAGAGACCCAGTACTTC.

This chain uses TRBV6-5 with TRBJ2-2; possible D gene TRBD2, 5 bases. The germline CDR1 and CDR2 sequences are MNHEY and SVGAGI. CDR3 length: 16 amino acids. V was trimmed by 8 bases and J by 3 bases, leaving 19 bases between them. In DNA form, the CDR3 reads TGTGCCAGCCGTTCTTCGTGGCTAGCATACACCGGGGAGCTGTTTTTT. Amino acid sequence: CASRSSWLAYTGELFF.

The chain carries TRBV19 and TRBJ2-5, with TRBD2 matching 7 bases. The CDR3 consists of 15 residues. Germline V gene data show CDR1 as LNHDA and CDR2 as SQIVND (reference sequence). The V segment lost 4 bases and the J segment 7 bases; nucleotides outside the gene matches: 12. CDR3 amino acids: CASSTTNTERGTQYF. The CDR3 coding sequence is TGTGCCAGTAGTACCACAAATACTGAGCGGGGGACCCAGTACTTC.

This clone was counted a single time. The chain's CDR3 is CASSNRDGYTF. DNA for the CDR3: TGTGCCAGCAGCAATCGCGATGGCTACACCTTC. The rearrangement links TRBV21-1 to TRBJ1-2. TRBV21-1 is described as a pseudogene. The CDR3 extends over 11 amino acids.

The chain is built from TRBV4-1 and TRBJ1-4; 9 bases agree with TRBD1. CDR1 is MGHRA and CDR2 is YSYEKL in the germline V gene. V was clipped by 1 base and J by 8 bases; unmatched bases: 5. This CDR3 is 15 amino acids long. In nucleotides, the CDR3 is TGCGCCAGCAGCCAAGGAGGGACAGGGCGGGAAAAACTGTTTTTT. It encodes CASSQGGTGREKLFF.